This T cell receptor (beta chain) was profiled in a study of blood T cell repertoires in COVID-19. Background on the study: Material from acute and convalescent COVID-19 was sourced from the United States, Italy and Spain. PBMCs, B-cell-depleted T cells, or T cells were the source of the cDNA or gDNA that made up the material.

Per the study methods: Cell counts per sample came from amplifying reference gene primers. Repertoires were generated with immunoSEQ multiplex PCR, while TCRdb's copy carries only in-frame clones and drops some. The DNA was the basis for D and trimming; V, J and clone size are from that table. The sample has about 200,000 clones; 88% are singletons. CDR3 length: 15 residues. With 4 bases removed from V and 0 bases from J, the gap between germline ends came to 10 bases. CDR1 is SNHLY, CDR2 FYNNEI, per germline. The origin of this receptor is a man in his forties or fifties with active or convalescent COVID-19. The sample consisted of peripheral blood. The chain recombines TRBV2 with TRBJ1-5; perhaps TRBD1 as D (6 bases). The CDR3 loop reads CASSAGTISNQPQHF. DNA for the CDR3: TGTGCCAGCAGTGCCGGGACAATTAGCAATCAGCCCCAGCATTTT.